This T cell receptor beta chain derives from a study of T cells after yellow fever vaccination. Study outcomes and limitations: Reappearance after the booster was seen for most primary-vaccination clones, at 95% to 96% CD4 and around 90% CD8. The secondary response peaked faster, at day 5 versus 15, but was weaker.

TCRdb called the 5' RACE reads again in MiXCR, with one record for every CDR3 protein. The profile shows 300,000 to 350,000 distinct CDR3 sequences, approximately 8% of them singletons. The germline V and J ends were trimmed by 6 bases and 4 bases, with 6 bases remaining between them. Germline loops: CDR1 SGHDT, CDR2 YYEEEE. The CDR3 totals 11 residues. This clonotype has more than one count but fewer than ten. Its antigen is currently unknown. Material: PBMCs, obtained roughly 45 days after the first yellow fever vaccination. The genes are TRBV5-6 and TRBJ2-3, with D unresolved. The sequence derives from a man younger than 35 who received the YFV17D yellow fever vaccine. CDR3 nucleotides: TGTGCCAGCACGTGGGCAGATACGCAGTATTTT. It codes for CASTWADTQYF.